This is a list of T cell receptor beta chains from one sample in a study of cytomegalovirus exposure and HLA in healthy donors. Repertoires were generated with immunoSEQ multiplex PCR, while TCRdb's copy carries only in-frame clones and drops some. The sample includes 160,000 or so clones, almost 85% of them seen just once. The material sequenced was PBMCs. The receptors stem from a man aged 30-40 years in good health and CMV-seronegative. Each CDR3 is given with its conserved first and last residue. A D gene is named only where the DNA matches it firmly. Clone size is not always given. Where it is, it says once, few, many or a class for expanded clones.

TRBJ2-7 TRBV5-5 . . TGTGCCAGCAACAGCCCCTACGAGCAGTACTTC CASNSPYEQYF
TRBJ1-5 TRBV27 . . TGTGCCAGCAGCCCCCGGGACTTCAATCAGCCCCAGCATTTT CASSPRDFNQPQHF
TRBJ1-6 TRBV5-4 . TRBD1 TGTGCCAGCAGCTCCGCGGGACAGGGACCCTCACCCCTCCACTTT CASSSAGQGPSPLHF
TRBJ2-2 TRBV28 few . TGTGCCAGCAGTTTAAGGGGCCGGGCGTCCGGGGAGCTGTTTTTT CASSLRGRASGELFF
TRBJ2-5 TRBV12-5 . . TGTGCTAGTGGTCCTTCAGGGGAAGAGACCCAGTACTTC CASGPSGEETQYF
TRBJ2-7 TRBV15 once . TGTGCCACCAGCAGAGAGCAGGGCCCGTACGAGCAGTACTTC CATSREQGPYEQYF
TRBJ2-1 TRBV9 . TRBD2 TGTGCCAGCAGCCCCCCGAATGGAGGGACTAGCGGACAGTTCTTC CASSPPNGGTSGQFF
TRBJ1-5 TRBV28 once TRBD1 TGTGCCAGCCAGGGGGCGGCTAGCAATCAGCCCCAGCATTTT CASQGAASNQPQHF
TRBJ1-1 TRBV2 . . TGTGCCAGCAAGGGACACCTGAACACTGAAGCTTTCTTT CASKGHLNTEAFF
TRBJ2-1 TRBV27 . . TGTGCCAGCAGTTCTCGGAAGCGGGACACTCAGTTCTTC CASSSRKRDTQFF
TRBJ2-7 TRBV19 . TRBD2 TGTGCCAGTAGTTGGGTAGCGGGGGCCTACGAGCAGTACTTC CASSWVAGAYEQYF
TRBJ2-6 TRBV25-1 . . TGTGCCAGCAGCTTAAACTCTGGGGCCAACGTCCTGACTTTC CASSLNSGANVLTF
TRBJ1-6 TRBV7-9 . TRBD1 TGTGCCAGCAGCTTAGAACCGACAGGGGTTAATTCACCCCTCCACTTT CASSLEPTGVNSPLHF
TRBJ2-1 TRBV5-1 . TRBD2 TGCGCCAGCAGCCAAAGCGGGAGCTCCTACAATGAGCAGTTCTTC CASSQSGSSYNEQFF
TRBJ2-1 TRBV6-1 few TRBD1 TGTGCCAGCAGTAGGACAGGGATCCACAATGAGCAGTTCTTC CASSRTGIHNEQFF
TRBJ2-1 TRBV10-3 . TRBD2 TGTGCCATCAGTGGGACTAGCGGGAGGGCGCAAGCTCGGAATGAGCAGTTCTTC CAISGTSGRAQARNEQFF
TRBJ1-1 TRBV6-6 few TRBD1 TGTGCCAGCAGTACGGGACAGATAATGAACACTGAAGCTTTCTTT CASSTGQIMNTEAFF
TRBJ2-1 TRBV28 . . TGTGCCAGCAGTTTTTCAGTGGACTACTTCTACAATGAGCAGTTCTTC CASSFSVDYFYNEQFF
TRBJ1-1 TRBV19 . TRBD1 TGTGCCAGTACTCAACCGGGGGACAGGGTCACTGAAGCTTTCTTT CASTQPGDRVTEAFF
TRBJ2-7 TRBV11-1 once . TGTGCCAGCAGCTTAGCGCAGGGACTCTCCTACGAGCAGTACTTC CASSLAQGLSYEQYF
TRBJ1-5 TRBV18 . . TGTGCCAGCTCCCCAGCTGCCGGGAATCAGCCCCAGCATTTT CASSPAAGNQPQHF
TRBJ2-1 TRBV6-5 . TRBD2 TGTGCCAGCAGCGGACTAGTAGCGGACAATGAGCAGTTCTTC CASSGLVADNEQFF
TRBJ1-6 TRBV5-1 . . TGCGCCAGCACCCCTTACAGCTCCTATAATTCACCCCTCCACTTT CASTPYSSYNSPLHF
TRBJ2-2 TRBV5-1 once . TGCGCCAGCAGCTTGGAAGGACACTCCGGGGAGCTGTTTTTT CASSLEGHSGELFF
TRBJ2-2 TRBV2 . TRBD1 TGTGCCAGCAAGATTGCAGGGGGCACCGGGGAGCTGTTTTTT CASKIAGGTGELFF
TRBJ2-1 TRBV4-2 . . TGTGCCAGCAGCCAAGATTGGAGCACTGGTCTTGAGCAGTTCTTC CASSQDWSTGLEQFF
TRBJ1-6 TRBV4-2 . . TGTGCCAGCAGCCAAGACGAGGGTCGAAATTCACCCCTCCACTTT CASSQDEGRNSPLHF
TRBJ2-7 TRBV29-1 . TRBD2 TGCAGCGTTACTAGCGCCTTTTACGAGCAGTACTTC CSVTSAFYEQYF
TRBJ2-3 TRBV29-1 . . TGCAGCGGAAGCGCAGGGTATTTATCAGATACGCAGTATTTT CSGSAGYLSDTQYF